Presented here are 8 T cell receptor beta chains from one specimen sequenced in a study of CXCR3-negative and CXCR3-positive naive CD8 T cells. What these receptors recognize is not known. In preparing the TRB cDNA libraries, 5' RACE with UMI labels was used. No DNA is given; TCRdb re-called the 5' RACE reads and lists each CDR3 protein once. Here the sample table reports several thousand distinct CDR3 sequences. Overall study results and limits: When CXCR3-positive naive cells were set against CXCR3-negative naive cells, the former had more hydrophobic TRB CDR3s.

Sequences were obtained from naive CXCR3+ CD8+ T cells from blood. Specified subset: CD45RO-CCR7+CD27+CD95- naive CD8+ T cells expressing CXCR3 (TNR3+). All receptors derive from a human donor in good health. Some clones in this sample may be carry-over from other donors' samples.

This chain joins TRBV11-2 and TRBJ2-3; TCRdb selects TRBD2, and the lack of DNA leaves this call unchecked. CDR1 SGHAT and CDR2 FQNNGV come from the germline V gene. This CDR3 region has 20 residues. The CDR3 sequence is CASSSLFGRALPPSTDTQYF.

The chain recombines TRBV7-8 with TRBJ2-1. The CDR3 totals 14 residues. From germline, CDR1 is SGHVS and CDR2 FQNEAQ. CDR3 amino acids: CASSLGTTYNEQFF.

The chain uses TRBV29-1 and TRBJ1-1. The CDR3 runs to 11 residues. Germline V lookup: CDR1 SQVTM, CDR2 ANQGSEA. The CDR3 protein is CSVEMTTEAFF.

This clonotype is medium-sized (0.01 to 0.1%) by frequency. The rearrangement uses TRBV29-1 and TRBJ2-4; TCRdb's assignment of TRBD2 cannot be checked, as there is no DNA. The CDR3 has 13 amino acids. Germline V gene sequence: CDR1 SQVTM, CDR2 ANQGSEA. The CDR3 sequence is CSVEADQWDIQYF.

This clonotype registers medium-sized by frequency. The V call is TRBV7-9, the J call TRBJ1-2. Germline-derived CDR1 and CDR2 are SEHNR and FQNEAQ (reference sequence). The CDR3 runs 13 residues. This CDR3 reads CASSLSSEDGYTF.

This chain uses TRBV4-1 with TRBJ2-1; as DNA is missing, the TRBD1 call by TCRdb cannot be tested. Per the germline V gene, CDR1 is MGHRA and CDR2 is YSYEKL. This CDR3 spans 15 amino acids. The CDR3 sequence is CASSQGTGGFREQFF.

V gene TRBV6-5 combines with J gene TRBJ2-1; TCRdb outputs TRBD2, but without DNA this stays unchecked. CDR1 and CDR2 from the germline V gene are MNHEY and SVGAGI. This CDR3 comprises 13 residues. CDR3 sequence reads: CASSLGTSGSEFF.

This clonotype shows up as medium-sized by frequency. This chain joins TRBV29-1 and TRBJ1-1; the TRBD1 assignment by TCRdb is unverifiable without DNA. The germline V gene encodes CDR1 SQVTM and CDR2 ANQGSEA. There are 12 residues in the CDR3. CDR3 protein: CSVLLGGTEAFF.